The rows below give T cell receptor beta chains drawn from one sample of a study of Graves' ophthalmopathy and Graves' hyperthyroidism. TCRdb reprocessed the multiplex PCR reads with MiXCR, giving one entry per CDR3 protein. The data contain around 520,000 distinct CDR3 sequences, 39% of them singletons. What was sequenced was peripheral blood or thyroid tissue (not recorded which). These receptor sequences come from an adult man with Graves' hyperthyroidism. CDR3s include the opening cysteine and the closing phenylalanine or tryptophan. A D gene is named only where the DNA matches it firmly.

v_call d_call cdr3_aa
TRBV15 TRBD1 CATSRSRTGNTEAFF
TRBV5-1 TRBD1 CASSVGQGDQPQHF
TRBV4-1 - CASSHEGYQPQHF
TRBV7-7 - CASGLTGHYEQYF
TRBV19 TRBD1 CASSSGQGISSFNQPQHF
TRBV20-1 - CSARELQVAPNTGELFF
TRBV7-2 TRBD1 CASSLDRGVNQPQHF
TRBV27 TRBD2 CASSSFPGGAETQYF
TRBV7-8 - CASSLIRGGSYNEQFF
TRBV7-2 TRBD1 CASSGPGTGNEKLFF
TRBV14 - CAGNQDVRTGELFF